This T cell receptor (beta chain) derives from a study of T cell clones after liver transplantation (dated by TCRdb to about 2019). Background on the whole study: ITN030ST, the source of the samples, was a randomized trial that attempted immunosuppression withdrawal within 2 years of liver transplantation. Tolerance was defined as complete withdrawal of immunosuppression for at least one year without a rise in liver enzymes beyond twice the upper limit of normal. No induction therapy was given to the subjects, and standard immunosuppression was administered until randomization at 12-24 months post-transplant. After a pre-transplant mixed lymphocyte reaction, TCRbeta sequencing was used to pinpoint donor-reactive T cell clones, which were subsequently tracked in post-transplant blood. Of the 8 liver transplant recipients making up the studied cohort, 3 were classified as tolerant and 5 as non-tolerant. As an antigen-independent comparator for the donor-reactive sequences, third party-reactive TCRbeta sequences from pre-transplant MLRs were identified as well. Blood samples were collected pre-transplant, pre-randomization before withdrawal, and post-randomization after either full withdrawal or failed withdrawal. Three of the eight recipients were HCV-positive; the others were transplanted for non-autoimmune, non-viral indications.

Using immunoSEQ, frozen genomic DNA was subjected to high-throughput TCRbeta CDR3 sequencing, a process that included PCR amplification, mapping, bias correction and internal controls. Turning to the authors' computational methods: Only productive rearrangements were retained, with each unique TCRbeta sequence defined by its CDR3 nucleotide sequence together with its V and J gene. For a sequence to be called donor-reactive, it needed a frequency of at least 0.01% and at least 5-fold expansion in CFSE-low cells compared with unstimulated pre-transplant cells. To ensure at least 90% detection power, minimum frequency thresholds were set for each subject based on that subject's lowest-template unstimulated sample. Jensen-Shannon divergence between the top 1000 TCRbeta sequences post-transplant and pre-transplant was used to measure repertoire turnover. Two-sided Fisher's exact tests were used to test for changes in how often donor-reactive sequences were detected. TCRdb provides this immuneACCESS table in a form limited to in-frame rearrangements. Some clones are lacking; in checked studies, under half of them reflect an unresolved V gene, and why the rest are absent is not known. That table gives V, J and clone size, and the DNA gave D and trimming. This sample lists about 51,000 clones; 65% to 80% were detected once. The ten largest account for over 9.5% of the sample.

Unstimulated PBMCs, after thawing, were stained for CD3, CD4 and CD8 and then FACS-sorted into CD3+CD4+ and CD3+CD8+ populations. Randomization to immunosuppression withdrawal applied to every one of the 8 studied subjects. The Qiagen DNeasy Blood and Tissue Kit was used for genomic DNA isolation. What the authors observed across the whole study: Low numbers of available donor cells limited the measurable donor-reactive repertoire in two subjects. When repertoire turnover was taken into account, detection of donor-reactive sequences was significantly reduced in 7 of 8 subjects for CD4 and in 8 of 8 subjects for CD8. The conclusions were considered preliminary, being limited by small, heterogeneous patient numbers and non-standardized post-transplant time points. In 5 of 8 subjects, circulating donor-reactive CD4 TCRbeta sequences decreased significantly after transplant, regardless of tolerance or HCV status. Donor-reactive sequences decreased more than third party-reactive sequences, which suggests partial antigen-specific deletion that was not related to withdrawal success. Since no allograft tissue specimens were available, donor-reactive T cells may have migrated into the graft instead of being deleted.

Trimming costs V 6 bases and J 0 bases, and their ends lie 12 bases apart. The germline V gene supplies CDR1 ENHRY and CDR2 SYGVKD. From the cysteine through the phenylalanine, the CDR3 covers 16 amino acids. The sequence is cut down to CDR3 DNA, 48 bases in frame from base 1. A remark on this clone: Its antigen remains unidentified. Nothing much larger sits one base from this clone, and base qualities are not available.

Material: CD4+ T cells from blood, obtained more than 53 months after liver transplant. This clonotype originated in a human patient who received a liver transplant. In patients who had a transplant, some T cells may come from the graft donor. Recombination linked TRBV10-3 to TRBJ2-6, with a tentative D call of TRBD1 or TRBD2, each matching 5 bases. The DNA sequence reads TGTGCCATCAGCTCCGGGACCGGCTCTGGGGCCAACGTCCTGACTTTC. It specifies CAISSGTGSGANVLTF.